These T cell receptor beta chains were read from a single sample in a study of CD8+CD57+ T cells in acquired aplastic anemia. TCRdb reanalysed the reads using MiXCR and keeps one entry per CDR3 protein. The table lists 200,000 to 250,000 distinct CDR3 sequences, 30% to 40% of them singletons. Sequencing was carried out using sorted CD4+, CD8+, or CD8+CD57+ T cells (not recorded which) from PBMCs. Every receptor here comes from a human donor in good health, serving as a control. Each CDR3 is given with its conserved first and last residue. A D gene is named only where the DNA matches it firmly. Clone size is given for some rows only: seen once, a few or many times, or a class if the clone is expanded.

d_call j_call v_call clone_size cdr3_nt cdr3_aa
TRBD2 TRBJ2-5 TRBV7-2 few TGTGCCAGCAGCTTATTCGTGGGGGGGGGCCAAGAGACCCAGTACTTC CASSLFVGGGQETQYF
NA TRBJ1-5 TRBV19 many TGTGCCAGTAGTACTCAGGACGGAGGGGATCAGCCCCAGCATTTT CASSTQDGGDQPQHF
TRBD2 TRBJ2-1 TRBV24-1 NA TGTGCCACCAGTGATGGGCATAGGGAGGGTGTATGGCAGTTCTTC CATSDGHREGVWQFF
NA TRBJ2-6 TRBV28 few TGTGCCAGCAGCGGGCTGGGGGCAGGGAGGTCTGGGGCCAACGTCCTGACTTTC CASSGLGAGRSGANVLTF
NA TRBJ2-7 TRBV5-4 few TGTGCCAGCTCACCGTCGGACAGTACCTACGAGCAGTACTTC CASSPSDSTYEQYF
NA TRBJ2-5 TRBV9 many TGTGCCAGCAGCGTAGGTCGGCTCCAAGAGACCCAGTACTTC CASSVGRLQETQYF
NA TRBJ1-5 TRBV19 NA TGTGCCAGTAGAGAAGCAGGGGTAAATCAGCCCCAGCATTTT CASREAGVNQPQHF
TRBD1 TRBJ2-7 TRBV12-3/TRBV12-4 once TGTGCCAGCAGCCGACAGGGAGCCTACGAGCAGTACTTC CASSRQGAYEQYF
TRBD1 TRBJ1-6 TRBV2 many TGTGCCAGCAGTTCTGGACAGGGAGAATCACCCCTCCACTTT CASSSGQGESPLHF
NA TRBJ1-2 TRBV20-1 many TGCAGTGCTAGAGTTCGCAAAATGGATGGCTACACCTTC CSARVRKMDGYTF
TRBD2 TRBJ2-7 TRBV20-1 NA TGCAGTGCTAGAGAGCGGGAGGAGGAGCAGTACTTC CSAREREEEQYF
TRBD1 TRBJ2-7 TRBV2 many TGTGCCAGCAAAAAGACAGGGGGCTACGAGCAGTACTTC CASKKTGGYEQYF
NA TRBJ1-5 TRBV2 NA TGTGCCAGCAGTGATACATTGAACAATCAGCCCCAGCATTTT CASSDTLNNQPQHF
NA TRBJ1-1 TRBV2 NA TGTGCCAGCAGTTATAAAGTCGATTCGGGGGGAGCTTTCTTT CASSYKVDSGGAFF
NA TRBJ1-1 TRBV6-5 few TGTGCCAGCAGATGGGACGCCTATAACACTGAAGCTTTCTTT CASRWDAYNTEAFF
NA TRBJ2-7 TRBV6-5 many TGTGCCAGCAGTTACTCAGGGGAGCAGTACTTC CASSYSGEQYF
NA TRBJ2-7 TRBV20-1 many TGCAGTGTCGGGACGGACCGCCCTAGCGAGCAGTACTTC CSVGTDRPSEQYF
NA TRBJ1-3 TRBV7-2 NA TGTGCCAGCAGCAGGGTGTCGGACACCATATATTTT CASSRVSDTIYF